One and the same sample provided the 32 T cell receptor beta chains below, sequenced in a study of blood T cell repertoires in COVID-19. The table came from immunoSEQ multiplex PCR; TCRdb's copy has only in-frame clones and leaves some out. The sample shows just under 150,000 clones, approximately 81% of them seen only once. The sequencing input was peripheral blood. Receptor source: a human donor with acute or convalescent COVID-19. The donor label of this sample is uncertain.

The CDR3 loop is CASRPGQRPSSSYEQYV. The DNA of the CDR3 is TGTGCCAGCAGGCCGGGACAGCGACCCTCTAGCTCCTACGAGCAGTACGTC. The genes are TRBV7-8 and TRBJ2-7, with TRBD1 matching 7 bases. The CDR3 has 17 residues. The V and J ends lost 6 bases and 0 bases, in that order; junction bases with no gene match: 14. Germline V gene sequence: CDR1 SGHVS, CDR2 FQNEAQ.

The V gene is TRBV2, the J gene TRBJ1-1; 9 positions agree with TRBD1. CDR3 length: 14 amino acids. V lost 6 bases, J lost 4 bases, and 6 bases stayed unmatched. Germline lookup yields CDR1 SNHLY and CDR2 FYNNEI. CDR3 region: CASRALTGGTEAFF. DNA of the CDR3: TGTGCCAGCAGGGCCCTGACAGGGGGCACTGAAGCTTTCTTT.

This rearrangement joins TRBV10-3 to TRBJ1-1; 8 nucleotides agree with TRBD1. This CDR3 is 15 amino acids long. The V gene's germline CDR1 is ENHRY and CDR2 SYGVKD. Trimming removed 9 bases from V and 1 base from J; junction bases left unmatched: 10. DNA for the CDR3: TGTGCCATTAGTACGAGTGGACAGGGGAACACTGAAGCTTTCTTT. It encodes CAISTSGQGNTEAFF.

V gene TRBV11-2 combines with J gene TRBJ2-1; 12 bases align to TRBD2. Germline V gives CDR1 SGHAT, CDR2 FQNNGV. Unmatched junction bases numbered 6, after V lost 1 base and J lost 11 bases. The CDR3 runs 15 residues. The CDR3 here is CASSLVLAGGPKQFF. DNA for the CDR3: TGTGCCAGCAGCTTAGTCCTAGCGGGAGGGCCTAAGCAGTTCTTC.

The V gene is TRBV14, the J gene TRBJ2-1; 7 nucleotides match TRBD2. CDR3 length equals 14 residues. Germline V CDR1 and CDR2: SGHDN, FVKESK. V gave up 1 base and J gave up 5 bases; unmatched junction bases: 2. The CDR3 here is CASSQGGTNNEQFF. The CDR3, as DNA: TGTGCCAGCAGCCAAGGCGGGACTAACAATGAGCAGTTCTTC.

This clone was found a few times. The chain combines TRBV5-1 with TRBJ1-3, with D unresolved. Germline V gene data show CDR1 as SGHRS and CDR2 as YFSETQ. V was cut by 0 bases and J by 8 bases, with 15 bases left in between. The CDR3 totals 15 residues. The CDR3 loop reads CASSLAGNPEDTIYF. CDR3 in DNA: TGCGCCAGCAGCTTGGCAGGAAACCCGGAGGACACCATATATTTT. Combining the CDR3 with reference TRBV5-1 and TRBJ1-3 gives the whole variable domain KAGVTQTPRYLIKTRGQQVTLSCSPISGHRSVSWYQQTPGQGLQFLFEYFSETQRNKGNFPGRFSGRQFSNSRSEMNVSTLELGDSALYLCASSLAGNPEDTIYFGEGSWLTVV.

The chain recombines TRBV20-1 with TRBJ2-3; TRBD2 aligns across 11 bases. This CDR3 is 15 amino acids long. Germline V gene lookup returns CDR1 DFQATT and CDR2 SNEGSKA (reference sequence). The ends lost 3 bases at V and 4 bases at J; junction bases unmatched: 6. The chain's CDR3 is CSASIAGGPADTQYF. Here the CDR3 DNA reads TGCAGTGCTAGTATAGCGGGAGGGCCCGCAGATACGCAGTATTTT.

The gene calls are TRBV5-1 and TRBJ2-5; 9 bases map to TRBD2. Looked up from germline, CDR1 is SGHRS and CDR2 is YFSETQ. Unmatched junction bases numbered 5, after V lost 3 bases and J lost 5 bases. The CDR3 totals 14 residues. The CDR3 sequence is CASSSAGGPETQYF. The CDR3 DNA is TGCGCCAGCAGCTCCGCGGGGGGGCCTGAGACCCAGTACTTC.

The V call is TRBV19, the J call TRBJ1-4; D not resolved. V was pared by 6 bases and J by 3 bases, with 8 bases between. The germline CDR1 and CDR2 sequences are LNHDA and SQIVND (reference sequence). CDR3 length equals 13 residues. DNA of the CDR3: TGTGCCAGTAGGGTACAACCTAATGAAAAACTGTTTTTT. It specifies CASRVQPNEKLFF.

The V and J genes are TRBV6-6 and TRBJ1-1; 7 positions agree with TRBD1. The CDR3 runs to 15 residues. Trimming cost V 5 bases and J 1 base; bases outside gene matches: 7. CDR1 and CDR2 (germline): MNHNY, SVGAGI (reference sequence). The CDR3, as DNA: TGTGCCAGCAGTGATAAGACAGGGACGAACACTGAAGCTTTCTTT. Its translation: CASSDKTGTNTEAFF.

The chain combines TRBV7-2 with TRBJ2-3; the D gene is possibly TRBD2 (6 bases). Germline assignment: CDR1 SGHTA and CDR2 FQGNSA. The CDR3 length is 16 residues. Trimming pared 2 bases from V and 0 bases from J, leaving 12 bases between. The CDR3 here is CASSLLAPSSTDTQYF. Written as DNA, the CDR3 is TGTGCCAGCAGCTTACTAGCGCCTTCTAGCACAGATACGCAGTATTTT.

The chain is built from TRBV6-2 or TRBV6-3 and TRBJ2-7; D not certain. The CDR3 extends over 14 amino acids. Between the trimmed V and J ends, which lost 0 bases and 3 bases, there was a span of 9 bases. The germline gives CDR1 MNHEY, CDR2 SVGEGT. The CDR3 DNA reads TGTGCCAGCAGTTACTCCTCCCGCGGCTACGAGCAGTACGTC. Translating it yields CASSYSSRGYEQYV.

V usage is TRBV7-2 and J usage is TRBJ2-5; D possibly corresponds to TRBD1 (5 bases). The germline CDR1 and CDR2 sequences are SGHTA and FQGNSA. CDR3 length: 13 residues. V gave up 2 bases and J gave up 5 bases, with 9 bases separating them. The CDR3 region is CASSLLAGETQYF. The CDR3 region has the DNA TGTGCCAGCAGCTTATTGGCAGGGGAGACCCAGTACTTC.

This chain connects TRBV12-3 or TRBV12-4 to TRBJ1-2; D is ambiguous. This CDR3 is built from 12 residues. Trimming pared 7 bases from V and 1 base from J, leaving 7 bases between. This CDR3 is CASMRFNYGYTF. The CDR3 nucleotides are TGTGCCAGCATGCGGTTTAACTATGGCTACACCTTC.

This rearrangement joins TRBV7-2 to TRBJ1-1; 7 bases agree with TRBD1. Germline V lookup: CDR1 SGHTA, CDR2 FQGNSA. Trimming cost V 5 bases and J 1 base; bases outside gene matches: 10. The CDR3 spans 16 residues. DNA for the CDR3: TGTGCCAGCAGCCCGCCGACCGGGACAGCGAACACTGAAGCTTTCTTT. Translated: CASSPPTGTANTEAFF.

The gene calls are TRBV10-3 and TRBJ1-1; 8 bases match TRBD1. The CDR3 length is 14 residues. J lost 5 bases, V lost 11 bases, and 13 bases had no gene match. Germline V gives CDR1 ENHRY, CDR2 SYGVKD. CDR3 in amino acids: CAVTIRGPGTEAFF. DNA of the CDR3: TGTGCCGTGACAATCAGGGGGCCAGGGACTGAAGCTTTCTTT.

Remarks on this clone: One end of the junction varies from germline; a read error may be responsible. The CDR3 region is CASSLALSYEQYF. In DNA, the CDR3 is TGCGCCAGCAGTTTGGCCCTCTCCTACGAGCAGTACTTC. The rearrangement uses TRBV5-1 and TRBJ2-7, with D unclear. This CDR3 comprises 13 residues. CDR1 is SGHRS and CDR2 is YFSETQ in the germline V gene.

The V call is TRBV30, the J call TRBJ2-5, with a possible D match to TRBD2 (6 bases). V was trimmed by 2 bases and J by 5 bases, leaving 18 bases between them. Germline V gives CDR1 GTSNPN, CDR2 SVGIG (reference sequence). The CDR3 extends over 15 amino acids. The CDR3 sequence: CAWSRFLGGSETQYF. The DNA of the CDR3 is TGTGCCTGGAGTAGGTTCTTGGGGGGATCGGAGACCCAGTACTTC.

The CDR3 coding sequence is TGTGCCACCGGGGGCCGGGTTCCAACTAATGAAAAACTGTTTTTT. This codes for CATGGRVPTNEKLFF. The chain employs TRBV24-1 and TRBJ1-4, with D possibly TRBD1 on 6 matching bases. V lost 9 bases and J lost 0, with 13 bases in between. Germline CDR1 is KGHDR and CDR2 is SFDVKD. The CDR3 loop spans 15 amino acids.

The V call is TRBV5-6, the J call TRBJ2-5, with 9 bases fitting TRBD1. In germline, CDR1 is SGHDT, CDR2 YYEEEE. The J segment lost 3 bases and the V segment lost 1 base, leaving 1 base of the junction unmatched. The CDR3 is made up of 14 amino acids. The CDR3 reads CASSLRQGEETQYF. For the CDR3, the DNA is TGTGCCAGCAGCTTGAGACAGGGGGAAGAGACCCAGTACTTC.

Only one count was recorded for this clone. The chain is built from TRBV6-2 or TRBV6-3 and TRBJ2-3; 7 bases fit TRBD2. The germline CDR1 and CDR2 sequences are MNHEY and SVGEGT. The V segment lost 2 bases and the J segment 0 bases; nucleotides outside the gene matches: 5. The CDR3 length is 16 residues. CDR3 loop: CASSYGGRGSTDTQYF. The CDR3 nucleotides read TGTGCCAGCAGTTACGGTGGGAGGGGTAGCACAGATACGCAGTATTTT.

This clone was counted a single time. Here the CDR3 reads CASSTGTGNTGELFF. The CDR3 DNA reads as TGTGCCAGCAGTACCGGGACAGGGAACACCGGGGAGCTGTTTTTT. This rearrangement joins TRBV27 to TRBJ2-2; 8 bases align to TRBD1. Germline assignment: CDR1 MNHEY and CDR2 SMNVEV (reference sequence). V trimming: 5 bases; J trimming: 1 base; junction bases outside the gene matches: 3. This CDR3 region has 15 residues.

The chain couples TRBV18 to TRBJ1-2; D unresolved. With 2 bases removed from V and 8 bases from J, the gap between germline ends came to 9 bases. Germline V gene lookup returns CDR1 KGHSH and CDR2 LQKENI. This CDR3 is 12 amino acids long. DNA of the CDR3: TGTGCCAGCTCACCAGACGAGGGCGGCTACACCTTC. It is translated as CASSPDEGGYTF.

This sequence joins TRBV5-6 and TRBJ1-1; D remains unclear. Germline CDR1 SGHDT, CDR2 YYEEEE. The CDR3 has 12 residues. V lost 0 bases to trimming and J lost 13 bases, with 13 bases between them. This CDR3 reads CASSLGAARDFF. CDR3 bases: TGTGCCAGCAGCTTGGGGGCCGCCCGGGATTTCTTT.

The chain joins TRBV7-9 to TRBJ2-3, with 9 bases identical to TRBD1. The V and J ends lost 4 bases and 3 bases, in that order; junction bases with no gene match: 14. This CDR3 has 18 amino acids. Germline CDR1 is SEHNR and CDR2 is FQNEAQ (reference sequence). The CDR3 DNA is TGTGCCAGCAGCTATCCCAAGAGAACAGGGGGCGTAACAGATACGCAGTATTTT. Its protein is CASSYPKRTGGVTDTQYF.

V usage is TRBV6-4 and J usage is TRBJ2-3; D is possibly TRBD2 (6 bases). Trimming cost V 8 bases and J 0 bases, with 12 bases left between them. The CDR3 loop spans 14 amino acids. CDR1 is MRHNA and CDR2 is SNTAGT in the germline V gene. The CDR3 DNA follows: TGTGCCAGCCGACGGGACTGGAGCACAGATACGCAGTATTTT. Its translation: CASRRDWSTDTQYF.

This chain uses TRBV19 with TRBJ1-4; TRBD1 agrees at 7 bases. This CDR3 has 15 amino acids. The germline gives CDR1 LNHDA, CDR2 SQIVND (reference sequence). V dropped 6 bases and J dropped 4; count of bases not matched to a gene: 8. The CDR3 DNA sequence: TGTGCCAGTAGCACCTGGACAGGCCTTAATGAAAAACTGTTTTTT. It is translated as CASSTWTGLNEKLFF.

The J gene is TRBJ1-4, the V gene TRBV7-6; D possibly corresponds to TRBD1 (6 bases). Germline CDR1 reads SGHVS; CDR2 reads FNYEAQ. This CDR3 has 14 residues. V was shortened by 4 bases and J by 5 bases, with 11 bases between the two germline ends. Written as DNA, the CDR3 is TGTGCCAGCAGCTCCGGACAGCCCAATGAAAAACTGTTTTTT. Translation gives CASSSGQPNEKLFF.

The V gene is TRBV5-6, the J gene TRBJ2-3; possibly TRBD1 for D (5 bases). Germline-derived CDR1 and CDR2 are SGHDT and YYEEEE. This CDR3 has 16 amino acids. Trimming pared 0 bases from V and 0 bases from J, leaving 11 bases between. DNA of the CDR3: TGTGCCAGCAGCTTGGCGGTAGGGGATAGCACAGATACGCAGTATTTT. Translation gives CASSLAVGDSTDTQYF.

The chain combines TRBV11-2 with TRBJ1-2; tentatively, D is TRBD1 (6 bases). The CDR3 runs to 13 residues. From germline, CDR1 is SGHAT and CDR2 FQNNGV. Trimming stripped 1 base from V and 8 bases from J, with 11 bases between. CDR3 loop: CASSLGDNSGYTF. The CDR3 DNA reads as TGTGCCAGCAGCTTAGGGGACAATAGCGGCTACACCTTC.

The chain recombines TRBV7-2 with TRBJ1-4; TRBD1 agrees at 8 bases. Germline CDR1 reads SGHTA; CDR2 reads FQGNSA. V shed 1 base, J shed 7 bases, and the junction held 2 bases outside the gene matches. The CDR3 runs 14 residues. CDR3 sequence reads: CASSLVTGAEKLFF. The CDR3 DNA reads TGTGCCAGCAGCTTAGTGACAGGGGCTGAAAAACTGTTTTTT.

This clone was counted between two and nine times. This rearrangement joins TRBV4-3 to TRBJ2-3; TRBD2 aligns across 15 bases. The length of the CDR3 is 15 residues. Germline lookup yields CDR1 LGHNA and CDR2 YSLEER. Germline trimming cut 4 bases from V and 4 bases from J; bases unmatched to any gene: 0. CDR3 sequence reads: CASSRTSGRADTQYF. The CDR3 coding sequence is TGCGCCAGCAGCCGGACTAGCGGGAGGGCAGATACGCAGTATTTT.